These 21 T cell receptor beta chains came from one sample sequenced in a study of STAT5B mutations in CD4+ large granular lymphocyte leukemia. TCRdb's table, derived via immunoSEQ multiplex PCR, lists solely in-frame clones and lacks some. This sample has 7,600 or so clones, with roughly 80% found just once. Input material: PBMCs. The receptors originated from an older woman with CD4+ T-cell large granular lymphocyte leukemia.

This clone occurred once. The chain carries TRBV6-5 and TRBJ2-1, with 7 bases aligning to TRBD2. In germline, CDR1 is MNHEY, CDR2 SVGAGI. Trimming at V came to 8 bases and at J to 4 bases, leaving 11 bases not matched to a gene. The CDR3 totals 15 residues. The CDR3 sequence is CASGARDYLYNEQFF. The CDR3 DNA is TGTGCCAGCGGGGCCCGGGACTACCTATACAATGAGCAGTTCTTC.

The rearrangement joins TRBV7-9 to TRBJ2-1, with 13 bases aligning to TRBD2. The CDR3 covers 15 residues. Germline CDR1 reads SEHNR; CDR2 reads FQNEAQ (reference sequence). After removal of 6 bases from V and 6 bases from J, the junction contained 5 bases not matched to a gene. In DNA form, the CDR3 reads TGTGCCAGCAGGCGGACTAGCGGGAGTCGCAATGAGCAGTTCTTC. Residues: CASRRTSGSRNEQFF.

This clone was seen only once. The chain links TRBV30 to TRBJ2-7, with 7 bases lining up with TRBD1. Germline V gene data show CDR1 as GTSNPN and CDR2 as SVGIG (reference sequence). The CDR3 length is 12 residues. Germline trimming cut 0 bases from V and 9 bases from J; bases unmatched to any gene: 5. CDR3 coding DNA: TGTGCCTGGAGTGTGAGGGGGCCGGCGCAGTACTTC. It translates to CAWSVRGPAQYF.

The chain combines TRBV11-3 with TRBJ2-7; 8 nucleotides align to TRBD2. V lost 1 base to trimming and J lost 6 bases; unmatched junction nucleotides: 2. Germline V lookup: CDR1 SGHNT, CDR2 YENEEA. The CDR3 spans 13 residues. Written as DNA, the CDR3 is TGTGCCAGCAGCTTAGGACGGGAGGGCGAGCAGTACTTC. This translates into CASSLGREGEQYF.

The gene calls are TRBV7-2 and TRBJ1-4; D unclear. Trimming removed 1 base at V and 7 bases at J, with 13 bases between. Germline V CDR1 and CDR2: SGHTA, FQGNSA. This CDR3 region has 15 residues. CDR3 residues: CASSLGGGYGEKLFF. The CDR3 DNA sequence: TGTGCCAGCAGCTTAGGTGGAGGGTACGGTGAAAAACTGTTTTTT.

V is TRBV5-1 and J is TRBJ2-2, with D perhaps assigned TRBD1 or TRBD2 (5 bases each). V lost 0 bases to trimming and J lost 0 bases, with 6 bases between them. Germline assignment: CDR1 SGHRS and CDR2 YFSETQ. The CDR3 runs 15 residues. The DNA for the CDR3 is TGCGCCAGCAGCTTGGGAGGGGCGAACACCGGGGAGCTGTTTTTT. Translated, it gives CASSLGGANTGELFF.

This clone was found a few times. This chain connects TRBV6-1 to TRBJ1-1; D unresolved. The CDR3 consists of 13 residues. Trimming stripped 8 bases from V and 0 bases from J, with 10 bases between. CDR1 is MNHNS and CDR2 is SASEGT in the germline V gene. This CDR3 is CASLKYMNTEAFF. Here the CDR3 DNA reads TGTGCCAGCCTCAAGTACATGAACACTGAAGCTTTCTTT.

The chain recombines TRBV9 with TRBJ1-2, with D tentatively TRBD1 (6 bases). Germline V gives CDR1 SGDLS, CDR2 YYNGEE. V lost 0 bases to trimming and J lost 1 base, with 16 bases between them. The CDR3 contains 17 residues. The CDR3 DNA reads TGTGCCAGCAGCGTAGTGAAGCGGGGGGCTCTTAACTATGGCTACACCTTC. Protein sequence: CASSVVKRGALNYGYTF.

The chain links TRBV5-6 to TRBJ1-1, with D possibly being TRBD1 (5 bases). Germline CDR1 SGHDT, CDR2 YYEEEE. V was clipped by 4 bases and J by 5 bases, with 9 bases between them. The length of the CDR3 is 12 residues. The CDR3 loop is CASSRGATEAFF. Written as DNA, the CDR3 is TGTGCCAGCAGCCGTGGGGCTACTGAAGCTTTCTTT.

The chain uses TRBV2 and TRBJ1-2, with D possibly TRBD1 on 6 matching bases. V was pared by 0 bases and J by 7 bases, with 12 bases between. The CDR3 is 14 amino acids. Germline-derived CDR1 and CDR2 are SNHLY and FYNNEI. CDR3 in DNA: TGTGCCAGCAGTGAAGCGCTCGCGGGGGCTGGCTACACCTTC. This encodes CASSEALAGAGYTF.

This clone was found a few times. The chain uses TRBV19 and TRBJ2-2; D uncertain. The CDR3 totals 12 residues. Germline loops: CDR1 LNHDA, CDR2 SQIVND (reference sequence). With 3 bases removed from V and 6 bases from J, the gap between germline ends came to 5 bases. CDR3 nucleotide sequence: TGTGCCAGTAGTATCCTGGCCGGGGAGCTGTTTTTT. Translating gives CASSILAGELFF.

This clone showed up just a few times. CDR3 in amino acids: CASGLGSSEKLFF. Written as DNA, the CDR3 is TGTGCTAGTGGTTTGGGTTCGAGTGAAAAACTGTTTTTT. The chain is built from TRBV12-5 and TRBJ1-4, with no clear D. CDR1 LGHNT and CDR2 FRNRAP come from the germline V gene. V lost 1 base to trimming and J lost 7 bases, with 7 bases between them. This CDR3 comprises 13 residues.

The chain is built from TRBV28 and TRBJ1-1, with D unresolved. Germline V gives CDR1 MDHEN, CDR2 SYDVKM. V was trimmed by 5 bases and J by 5 bases, leaving 18 bases between them. The CDR3 totals 15 residues. In nucleotides, the CDR3 is TGTGCCAGCAGTCCAGTCTTGGGTGAGGGAACTGAAGCTTTCTTT. Encoded protein: CASSPVLGEGTEAFF.

The chain couples TRBV6-1 to TRBJ2-5, with 8 bases aligning to TRBD1. The CDR3 is made up of 13 amino acids. The junction had 1 base not matched to a gene; V was cut back by 6 bases and J by 1 base. Germline V gives CDR1 MNHNS, CDR2 SASEGT. CDR3 in amino acids: CASRQGGQETQYF. In nucleotides, the CDR3 is TGTGCCAGCAGACAGGGGGGCCAAGAGACCCAGTACTTC.

This chain links TRBV2 with TRBJ2-7, with no clear D. This CDR3 spans 16 amino acids. V was shortened by 8 bases and J by 1 base, with 21 bases between the two germline ends. Per germline, CDR1 SNHLY and CDR2 FYNNEI. As DNA, the CDR3 is TGTGCCAGCTGTCAATTTGGGGTTGAGGCATCCTACGAGCAGTACTTC. Its translation is CASCQFGVEASYEQYF. Variable domain in full (rest from reference TRBV2 and TRBJ2-7): EPEVTQTPSHQVTQMGQEVILRCVPISNHLYFYWYRQILGQKVEFLVSFYNNEISEKSEIFDDQFSVERPDGSNFTLKIRSTKLEDSAMYFCASCQFGVEASYEQYFGPGTRLTVT.

This clone was seen a few times. The J gene is TRBJ1-2, the V gene TRBV2; D may be TRBD1 (6 bases). The CDR3 extends over 14 amino acids. Per germline, CDR1 SNHLY and CDR2 FYNNEI. Deletions cut 5 bases from V and 4 bases from J, with 14 bases between. CDR3 protein: CASSPTRGSYGYTF. The CDR3 bases are TGTGCCAGCAGTCCTACCAGGGGTTCCTATGGCTACACCTTC.

The chain is built from TRBV18 and TRBJ2-3, with unresolved D. V lost 3 bases, J lost 4 bases, and 11 bases lay in between. CDR3 size: 14 residues. Germline CDR1 KGHSH, CDR2 LQKENI. The CDR3: CASSPSQVPDTQYF. The CDR3 coding sequence is TGTGCCAGCTCACCTTCGCAGGTTCCAGATACGCAGTATTTT.

The chain is built from TRBV30 and TRBJ2-7; unclear D gene. The CDR3 loop spans 13 amino acids. Trimming shortened V by 1 base and J by 5 bases, and 12 bases separated the two germline ends. Germline loops: CDR1 GTSNPN, CDR2 SVGIG (reference sequence). The CDR3 DNA is TGTGCCTGGAGTGCCGAACGGATGGACGAGCAGTACTTC. Amino acids: CAWSAERMDEQYF. Full variable domain (outside the CDR3, taken from reference TRBV30 and TRBJ2-7): SQTIHQWPATLVQPVGSPLSLECTVEGTSNPNLYWYRQAAGRGLQLLFYSVGIGQISSEVPQNLSASRPQDRQFILSSKKLLLSDSGFYLCAWSAERMDEQYFGPGTRLTVT.

The chain is built from TRBV5-6 and TRBJ2-7; D perhaps matches TRBD2 (7 bases). CDR3 length equals 13 residues. CDR1 is SGHDT, CDR2 YYEEEE, per germline. V was cut by 2 bases and J by 4 bases, with 10 bases left in between. DNA of the CDR3: TGTGCCAGCAGCTTCGCGGGGGCGTACGAGCAGTACTTC. It specifies CASSFAGAYEQYF.

This chain connects TRBV4-3 to TRBJ2-2; D could derive from TRBD1 or TRBD2 (5 bases each). Per the germline V gene, CDR1 is LGHNA and CDR2 is YSLEER. The CDR3 has 16 amino acids. V lost 0 bases, J lost 7 bases, and 15 bases lay in between. The CDR3 DNA follows: TGCGCCAGCAGCCAAGACCATGGACGGGGCGGCGGGGAGCTGTTTTTT. Translated, it gives CASSQDHGRGGGELFF.

V usage is TRBV11-3 and J usage is TRBJ2-3; D remains unclear. This CDR3 region has 14 residues. Per the germline V gene, CDR1 is SGHNT and CDR2 is YENEEA. The germline V and J ends were trimmed by 1 base and 0 bases, with 5 bases remaining between them. The CDR3 DNA follows: TGTGCCAGCAGCTTAGGGCAGAGCACAGATACGCAGTATTTT. This sequence encodes CASSLGQSTDTQYF. Full variable domain (missing parts from reference TRBV11-3 and TRBJ2-3): EAGVVQSPRYKIIEKKQPVAFWCNPISGHNTLYWYLQNLGQGPELLIRYENEEAVDDSQLPKDRFSAERLKGVDSTLKIQPAELGDSAVYLCASSLGQSTDTQYFGPGTRLTVL.